This section outlines one T cell receptor beta chain sequence together with its context. The CDR3 extends over 15 amino acids. Per the germline V gene, CDR1 is LGHDT and CDR2 is YNNKEL (reference sequence). The data stem from a study of blood T cells in healthy people across ages. Primers used in a second PCR of roughly 7 to 11 cycles were a sample-barcoded 5' primer and a J-beta primer mix. TCRdb processed the 5' RACE reads anew with MiXCR; each CDR3 protein has one entry. This sample has nearly 800,000 distinct CDR3 sequences, with roughly 25% found just once. This sample also belongs to another study, concerning T cells of mothers and their children. Per that study: A few healthy Caucasian mothers and their six children were the donors.

The V gene is TRBV3-1, the J gene TRBJ2-5; TRBD2 matches 7 bases. The assigned J gene may be wrong: the sequence end matches TRBJ2-1 better. The sample was blood. The source is a boy younger than 18 in good health. This chain's CDR3 is CASSPGGSGLNEQFF. CDR3 in DNA: TGTGCCAGCAGCCCCGGCGGGAGCGGTCTGAATGAGCAGTTCTTC.